The 29 T cell receptor beta chains below all came from one sample that was sequenced in a study of shared clonotypes between healthy human individuals. Clones were read by immunoSEQ multiplex PCR, and TCRdb kept only the in-frame ones, dropping some. The sample contains around 700,000 clones, around 78% of which appear only once. Sequencing input: memory CD4+ T cells sorted from blood. Regarding subset: CD45RA-negative fraction. Receptors were obtained from a woman in her 30s in good health.

The genes are TRBV28 and TRBJ1-1; D is perhaps TRBD1 (6 bases). Germline assignment: CDR1 MDHEN and CDR2 SYDVKM. This CDR3 is 15 amino acids long. V was trimmed by 5 bases and J by 1 base, leaving 14 bases between them. CDR3 in amino acids: CASSVGGTKNTEAFF. In DNA, the CDR3 is TGTGCCAGCAGTGTGGGGGGGACAAAGAACACTGAAGCTTTCTTT.

This chain joins TRBV4-1 and TRBJ2-1, with 7 bases fitting TRBD2. V shed 1 base, J shed 3 bases, and the junction held 6 bases outside the gene matches. Germline CDR1 reads MGHRA; CDR2 reads YSYEKL. The CDR3 is made up of 16 amino acids. CDR3 nucleotide sequence: TGCGCCAGCAGCCAAGGGAGCGGGACCCTCTACAATGAGCAGTTCTTC. Protein product: CASSQGSGTLYNEQFF.

The J gene is TRBJ1-2, the V gene TRBV6-6; D is unclear. From germline, CDR1 is MNHNY and CDR2 SVGAGI (reference sequence). Trimming stripped 5 bases from V and 4 bases from J, with 11 bases between. The CDR3 runs 13 residues. DNA for the CDR3: TGTGCCAGCAGTCTAATGGACGTCTATGGCTACACCTTC. This codes for CASSLMDVYGYTF.

In the case of this clone: This sample includes further DNA sequences coding for the same CDR3. J is TRBJ2-3 and V is TRBV18; D gene ambiguous. This CDR3 is built from 11 residues. Germline CDR1 KGHSH, CDR2 LQKENI. The V end lost 2 bases, the J end lost 6 bases, and 3 bases lay between the germline ends. This chain's CDR3 is CASSPDDTQYF. For the CDR3, the DNA is TGTGCCAGCTCACCAGACGATACGCAGTATTTT.

The chain links TRBV7-9 to TRBJ2-6; 7 nucleotides align to TRBD1. Germline CDR1 reads SEHNR; CDR2 reads FQNEAQ (reference sequence). This CDR3 has 18 residues. V was pared by 3 bases and J by 1 base, with 9 bases of the junction left unmatched. The CDR3 reads CASSFSWDSGSGANVLTF. In DNA, the CDR3 is TGTGCCAGCAGCTTCTCATGGGACAGCGGTTCTGGGGCCAACGTCCTGACTTTC. The complete variable domain, with remaining parts taken from reference TRBV7-9 and TRBJ2-6, reads DTGVSQNPRHKITKRGQNVTFRCDPISEHNRLYWYRQTLGQGPEFLTYFQNEAQLEKSRLLSDRFSAERPKGSFSTLEIQRTEQGDSAMYLCASSFSWDSGSGANVLTFGAGSRLTVL.

The chain links TRBV6-6 to TRBJ2-1; D perhaps matches TRBD1 (6 bases). The CDR3 runs to 14 residues. V gave up 8 bases and J gave up 8 bases, with 19 bases separating them. Per the germline V gene, CDR1 is MNHNY and CDR2 is SVGAGI (reference sequence). DNA of the CDR3: TGTGCCAGCCAGGGGCCCATCCCCGACGATGAGCAGTTCTTC. Encoded protein: CASQGPIPDDEQFF.

To note about this clone: The sample has other DNA sequences that encode this CDR3 too. The rearrangement joins TRBV6-1 to TRBJ2-5, with a possible D match to TRBD2 (6 bases). Germline V lookup: CDR1 MNHNS, CDR2 SASEGT. The CDR3 extends over 11 amino acids. Trimming shortened V by 6 bases and J by 5 bases, and 7 bases separated the two germline ends. CDR3 protein: CASRGGETQYF. The DNA for the CDR3 is TGTGCCAGCAGGGGGGGTGAGACCCAGTACTTC.

Only one count was recorded for this clone. The CDR3 coding sequence is TGTGCCAGCAGCCAAGGAGGACGAACTAGAGGGGGTCGCGAGCAGTACTTC. Translating gives CASSQGGRTRGGREQYF. This rearrangement joins TRBV14 to TRBJ2-7; D is perhaps TRBD1 (6 bases). There are 17 residues in the CDR3. The germline gives CDR1 SGHDN, CDR2 FVKESK. Trimming pared 1 base from V and 6 bases from J, leaving 22 bases between.

The gene calls are TRBV7-7 and TRBJ2-3; 8 bases map to TRBD2. Trimming removed 1 base from V and 2 bases from J; junction bases left unmatched: 5. There are 16 residues in the CDR3. CDR1 and CDR2 (germline): SSHAT, FNYEAQ (reference sequence). CDR3 protein: CASSLGVAGSTDTQYF. CDR3 nucleotide sequence: TGTGCCAGCAGCTTAGGGGTAGCGGGATCCACAGATACGCAGTATTTT.

The chain carries TRBV7-9 and TRBJ2-5; possibly TRBD2 for D (5 bases). V lost 3 bases and J lost 5, with 10 bases in between. CDR1 is SEHNR, CDR2 FQNEAQ, per germline (reference sequence). This CDR3 is 13 amino acids long. Here the CDR3 DNA reads TGTGCCAGCAGCTTTCCGGGCGGGGAGACCCAGTACTTC. Translated, it gives CASSFPGGETQYF.

This clone is a singleton in its sample. V gene TRBV2 combines with J gene TRBJ1-1; D is unclear. The CDR3 totals 13 residues. Between the trimmed V and J ends, which lost 7 bases and 0 bases, there was a span of 9 bases. CDR1 is SNHLY and CDR2 is FYNNEI in the germline V gene. The CDR3 nucleotides read TGTGCCAGCACTAGGAACATGAACACTGAAGCTTTCTTT. It translates to CASTRNMNTEAFF. The full variable domain, in which reference TRBV2 and TRBJ1-1 provide the parts outside the CDR3, is EPEVTQTPSHQVTQMGQEVILRCVPISNHLYFYWYRQILGQKVEFLVSFYNNEISEKSEIFDDQFSVERPDGSNFTLKIRSTKLEDSAMYFCASTRNMNTEAFFGQGTRLTVV.

J is TRBJ2-3 and V is TRBV7-8; D call uncertain. V dropped 1 base and J dropped 5 bases, with 10 bases sitting between them. CDR3 size: 14 residues. The germline V gene has CDR1 SGHVS and CDR2 FQNEAQ. The CDR3 DNA follows: TGTGCCAGCAGCTTAGGGGGTGAGGAAGATACGCAGTATTTT. Its protein is CASSLGGEEDTQYF. The full variable domain, with the rest looked up from reference TRBV7-8 and TRBJ2-3, is GAGVSQSPRYKVAKRGQDVALRCDPISGHVSLFWYQQALGQGPEFLTYFQNEAQLDKSGLPSDRFFAERPEGSVSTLKIQRTQQEDSAVYLCASSLGGEEDTQYFGPGTRLTVL.

The V call is TRBV10-2, the J call TRBJ1-5; TRBD1 aligns across 7 bases. Germline lookup yields CDR1 WSHSY and CDR2 SAAADI. The CDR3 totals 13 residues. Losses at the gene ends were 5 bases for V and 4 bases for J; bases not matched to a gene: 2. The CDR3 is CASSTGANQPQHF. Here the CDR3 DNA reads TGCGCCAGCAGTACAGGGGCTAATCAGCCCCAGCATTTT.

As to this clone: Distinct nucleotide sequences in the sample also encode this CDR3. V and J are TRBV5-1 and TRBJ2-3; 11 bases line up with TRBD2. This CDR3 contains 15 residues. Unmatched junction bases numbered 7, after V lost 7 bases and J lost 3 bases. Germline CDR1 SGHRS, CDR2 YFSETQ. The CDR3 DNA reads as TGCGCCAGCCGCCCCACTAGCGGGAGAACAGATACGCAGTATTTT. Its protein product is CASRPTSGRTDTQYF. Together with reference TRBV5-1 and TRBJ2-3, the CDR3 gives the full variable domain: KAGVTQTPRYLIKTRGQQVTLSCSPISGHRSVSWYQQTPGQGLQFLFEYFSETQRNKGNFPGRFSGRQFSNSRSEMNVSTLELGDSALYLCASRPTSGRTDTQYFGPGTRLTVL.

This clone was seen a single time. This chain joins TRBV29-1 and TRBJ2-3, with 10 nucleotides matching TRBD1. Per germline, CDR1 SQVTM and CDR2 ANQGSEA. V lost 7 bases to trimming and J lost 5 bases; unmatched junction nucleotides: 6. The CDR3 has 13 amino acids. The CDR3 here is CSDQTGGKDTQYF. The CDR3 DNA sequence: TGCAGCGACCAGACAGGGGGCAAAGATACGCAGTATTTT.

The rearrangement joins TRBV19 to TRBJ2-3; D is ambiguous. Trimming took off 8 bases at V and 5 bases at J, with 8 bases between the two ends. CDR1 is LNHDA and CDR2 is SQIVND in the germline V gene (reference sequence). This CDR3 is built from 11 residues. This CDR3 reads CASGDLDTQYF. CDR3 bases: TGTGCCAGTGGTGATCTAGATACGCAGTATTTT.

The gene calls are TRBV27 and TRBJ2-7; no definite D call. Germline loops: CDR1 MNHEY, CDR2 SMNVEV (reference sequence). The CDR3 has 14 amino acids. The germline V and J ends were trimmed by 5 bases and 0 bases, with 11 bases remaining between them. CDR3 sequence: CASSLLRDSYEQYF. The CDR3 nucleotides read TGTGCCAGCAGTCTATTAAGGGACTCCTACGAGCAGTACTTC.

The genes are TRBV30 and TRBJ2-7; the match to TRBD2 covers 7 bases. Losses at the gene ends were 0 bases for V and 2 bases for J; bases not matched to a gene: 7. The germline CDR1 and CDR2 sequences are GTSNPN and SVGIG (reference sequence). CDR3 length: 15 amino acids. The CDR3 sequence is CAWSVLEGLAYEQYF. The CDR3 nucleotides are TGTGCCTGGAGTGTACTAGAAGGACTAGCCTACGAGCAGTACTTC.

This clone was counted once. The chain is built from TRBV10-3 and TRBJ2-2; TRBD2 aligns across 11 bases. J gave up 1 base and V 10 bases, and 2 bases lay outside the gene matches. The CDR3 contains 14 residues. Per the germline V gene, CDR1 is ENHRY and CDR2 is SYGVKD. The CDR3 spells CATGLAGNTGELFF. CDR3 in DNA: TGTGCCACCGGACTAGCGGGGAACACCGGGGAGCTGTTTTTT.

This chain joins TRBV5-6 and TRBJ2-5; possibly TRBD1 or TRBD2 for D (5 bases each). CDR1 SGHDT and CDR2 YYEEEE come from the germline V gene. The CDR3 is 13 residues long. The germline V and J ends were trimmed by 3 bases and 5 bases, with 11 bases remaining between them. This CDR3 reads CASSSRERETQYF. CDR3 DNA: TGTGCCAGCAGCTCCAGGGAGCGGGAGACCCAGTACTTC.

The chain couples TRBV19 to TRBJ1-2; 12 nucleotides agree with TRBD1. From germline, CDR1 is LNHDA and CDR2 SQIVND (reference sequence). Unmatched junction bases numbered 10, after V lost 10 bases and J lost 4 bases. This CDR3 is 15 amino acids long. CDR3 sequence reads: CATLGQGANGYGYTF. The CDR3 nucleotides read TGTGCCACTTTGGGACAGGGGGCGAATGGCTATGGCTACACCTTC.

This chain links TRBV7-3 with TRBJ2-6; D assignment may be TRBD1 or TRBD2 (6 bases each). The CDR3 is made up of 17 amino acids. Germline V lookup: CDR1 SGHTA, CDR2 FQGTGA. Trimming stripped 2 bases from V and 2 bases from J, with 13 bases between. CDR3 loop: CASSLWSGGPGANVLTF. The CDR3 DNA follows: TGTGCCAGCAGCTTATGGTCTGGGGGGCCTGGGGCCAACGTCCTGACTTTC. The full variable domain, its missing parts supplied by reference TRBV7-3 and TRBJ2-6, is GAGVSQTPSNKVTEKGKYVELRCDPISGHTALYWYRQSLGQGPEFLIYFQGTGAADDSGLPNDRFFAVRPEGSVSTLKIQRTERGDSAVYLCASSLWSGGPGANVLTFGAGSRLTVL.

The chain carries TRBV18 and TRBJ2-3; 9 positions agree with TRBD2. Per germline, CDR1 KGHSH and CDR2 LQKENI. V shed 0 bases and J 5 bases; nucleotides not matched to a gene: 3. CDR3 length equals 15 residues. The CDR3, as DNA: TGTGCCAGCTCACCACCAGGGACTAGCCTAGATACGCAGTATTTT. It codes for CASSPPGTSLDTQYF.

This CDR3 reads CASSLVFLAENTGELFF. As DNA, the CDR3 is TGCGCCAGCAGCTTGGTTTTTCTAGCGGAGAACACCGGGGAGCTGTTTTTT. The V and J genes are TRBV5-1 and TRBJ2-2; 7 bases map to TRBD2. Germline V gives CDR1 SGHRS, CDR2 YFSETQ. The CDR3 consists of 17 residues. J lost 1 base, V lost 0 bases, and 6 bases had no gene match.

A few counts support this clone. One end of the junction fails to match germline, which may point to a read error. The chain has TRBV30 and TRBJ1-1; possibly TRBD1 for D (5 bases). This CDR3 is 11 amino acids long. From germline, CDR1 is GTSNPN and CDR2 SVGIG (reference sequence). The CDR3 DNA reads as TGTGCCTGGAGTGTACGCCCGGGACGGGGATTT. It specifies CAWSVRPGRGF.

The chain joins TRBV6-6 to TRBJ1-5; the D gene is possibly TRBD1 (6 bases). CDR1 and CDR2 (germline): MNHNY, SVGAGI (reference sequence). V was cut by 2 bases and J by 6 bases, with 14 bases left in between. The CDR3 loop spans 15 amino acids. This CDR3 reads CASSYRSRGGQPQHF. CDR3 in DNA: TGTGCCAGCAGTTACCGTTCCAGGGGAGGTCAGCCCCAGCATTTT.

V usage is TRBV19 and J usage is TRBJ2-2; D remains unclear. Trimming removed 5 bases at V and 3 bases at J, with 13 bases between. CDR3 length: 15 residues. In germline, CDR1 is LNHDA, CDR2 SQIVND (reference sequence). The CDR3 loop is CASSQVSTHTGELFF. For the CDR3, the DNA is TGTGCCAGTAGTCAAGTGTCGACGCACACCGGGGAGCTGTTTTTT.

The gene calls are TRBV11-2 and TRBJ1-1; 8 bases align to TRBD1. V lost 5 bases to trimming and J lost 0 bases; unmatched junction nucleotides: 5. Germline CDR1 reads SGHAT; CDR2 reads FQNNGV. CDR3 length: 15 amino acids. In DNA form, the CDR3 reads TGTGCCAGCAGCCTCGGGACAGGCCTGAACACTGAAGCTTTCTTT. Translated: CASSLGTGLNTEAFF.

The genes are TRBV5-4 and TRBJ2-3, with 14 nucleotides matching TRBD2. The CDR3 is 15 residues long. V trimming: 6 bases; J trimming: 7 bases; junction bases outside the gene matches: 7. Per the germline V gene, CDR1 is SGHNT and CDR2 is YYREEE (reference sequence). CDR3 DNA: TGTGCCAGCACCTCCGGGACTAGCGGGAGTTATACGCAGTATTTT. This encodes CASTSGTSGSYTQYF.